These 10 T cell receptor beta chains were all obtained from the same sample, sequenced in a study of blood T cell repertoires in COVID-19. The table came from immunoSEQ multiplex PCR; TCRdb's copy has only in-frame clones and leaves some out. The table records around 300,000 clones, about 82% of them present only once. The specimen was peripheral blood. The origin of the receptors is a woman between 45 and 65 years old with active or convalescent COVID-19.

The V gene is TRBV6-5, the J gene TRBJ2-1; D is unclear. The CDR3 loop spans 16 amino acids. The V and J ends lost 0 bases and 2 bases respectively, with 11 bases between them. The germline V gene encodes CDR1 MNHEY and CDR2 SVGAGI. Here the CDR3 DNA reads TGTGCCAGCAGTTACTCTGGTGCGGCTGCCTACAATGAGCAGTTCTTC. Its translation: CASSYSGAAAYNEQFF.

The V and J genes are TRBV9 and TRBJ2-2; 9 bases line up with TRBD1. Germline CDR1 SGDLS, CDR2 YYNGEE. The ends lost 0 bases at V and 4 bases at J; junction bases unmatched: 7. The length of the CDR3 is 17 residues. Here the CDR3 DNA reads TGTGCCAGCAGCGTAGTCTCTGGGACAGGGATCACCGGGGAGCTGTTTTTT. It codes for CASSVVSGTGITGELFF. Full variable domain (outside the CDR3, taken from reference TRBV9 and TRBJ2-2): DSGVTQTPKHLITATGQRVTLRCSPRSGDLSVYWYQQSLDQGLQFLIQYYNGEERAKGNILERFSAQQFPDLHSELNLSSLELGDSALYFCASSVVSGTGITGELFFGEGSRLTVL.

This chain uses TRBV6-6 with TRBJ1-2; perhaps TRBD1 as D (6 bases). The CDR3 spans 14 residues. Germline assignment: CDR1 MNHNY and CDR2 SVGAGI (reference sequence). With 3 bases removed from V and 5 bases from J, the gap between germline ends came to 13 bases. In nucleotides, the CDR3 is TGTGCCAGCAGTTATGCTAAAGGGGGATATGGCTACACCTTC. This codes for CASSYAKGGYGYTF.

The CDR3 loop reads CASRDWRSEAFF. DNA for the CDR3: TGTGCCAGCAGGGACTGGAGGAGTGAAGCTTTCTTT. The chain employs TRBV2 and TRBJ1-1; no firm D call. The V gene lost 6 bases and the J gene lost 7 bases, with 12 bases spanning the gap. The CDR3 runs to 12 residues. CDR1 is SNHLY and CDR2 is FYNNEI in the germline V gene. The full variable domain, its missing parts supplied by reference TRBV2 and TRBJ1-1, is EPEVTQTPSHQVTQMGQEVILRCVPISNHLYFYWYRQILGQKVEFLVSFYNNEISEKSEIFDDQFSVERPDGSNFTLKIRSTKLEDSAMYFCASRDWRSEAFFGQGTRLTVV.

This sequence joins TRBV2 and TRBJ1-1; no firm D call. The CDR3 consists of 14 residues. Germline loops: CDR1 SNHLY, CDR2 FYNNEI. The V gene lost 5 bases and the J gene lost 1 base, with 11 bases spanning the gap. Written as DNA, the CDR3 is TGTGCCAGCAGTTCCCCGAGGTCGAACACTGAAGCTTTCTTT. Translating it yields CASSSPRSNTEAFF.

The chain is built from TRBV27 and TRBJ2-7; D gene ambiguous. Germline V gene data show CDR1 as MNHEY and CDR2 as SMNVEV (reference sequence). This CDR3 spans 13 amino acids. V lost 3 bases to trimming and J lost 1 base, with 7 bases between them. As DNA, the CDR3 is TGTGCCAGCAGTTTTATCACTTCCTACGAGCAGTACTTC. It specifies CASSFITSYEQYF.

This clone was counted between two and nine times. This chain uses TRBV5-1 with TRBJ2-1; 10 bases line up with TRBD2. This CDR3 has 15 residues. CDR1 SGHRS and CDR2 YFSETQ come from the germline V gene. V gave up 4 bases and J gave up 4 bases; unmatched junction bases: 5. The CDR3 region has the DNA TGCGCCAGCAGCCGGGCTAGCGGGGGTTACAATGAGCAGTTCTTC. Amino acid sequence: CASSRASGGYNEQFF.

The chain couples TRBV5-4 to TRBJ1-3, with D perhaps matching TRBD1 (6 bases). Germline assignment: CDR1 SGHNT and CDR2 YYREEE (reference sequence). This CDR3 comprises 15 residues. V lost 4 bases, J lost 1 base, and 12 bases lay in between. CDR3 nucleotides: TGTGCCAGCAGCGTACAGGGCCTTTCTGGAAACACCATATATTTT. Its translation is CASSVQGLSGNTIYF.

The chain recombines TRBV11-2 with TRBJ1-2, with 7 bases identical to TRBD1. Germline values: CDR1 SGHAT, CDR2 FQNNGV. The CDR3 contains 14 residues. V shed 1 base, J shed 4 bases, and the junction held 3 bases outside the gene matches. The CDR3 DNA reads TGTGCCAGCAGCTTAGGGGACAGATCCTATGGCTACACCTTC. Protein: CASSLGDRSYGYTF.

This clone came up many times. This sequence joins TRBV27 and TRBJ2-7, with TRBD2 identical over 9 bases. Germline CDR1 and CDR2: MNHEY and SMNVEV (reference sequence). Trimming took 4 bases from V and 6 from J; bases not matched to a gene: 4. The CDR3 runs to 13 residues. CDR3 amino acids: CASSWTSAGEQYF. CDR3 nucleotides: TGTGCCAGCAGTTGGACTAGCGCCGGCGAGCAGTACTTC.